This TCR beta chain was sequenced during a study of T cells in Graves' hyperthyroidism and ophthalmopathy. The CDR3 has 15 residues. The germline gives CDR1 SGHRS, CDR2 YFSETQ. Trimming removed 5 bases at V and 3 bases at J, with 18 bases between. This clonotype was picked up many times. A patient was excluded if there was uncontrolled infection, other autoimmune disease, pregnancy or lactation. RNA transcripts yielded amplified TCR beta CDR3 regions. During a first-round RT-PCR of the TCR CDR3, the HTBI primer set was used. One entry per CDR3 protein, called by TCRdb with MiXCR from the multiplex PCR reads. Of 540,000 or so distinct CDR3 sequences in the sample, about half were seen once.

The source material was peripheral blood or thyroid tissue (not recorded which). The genes are TRBV5-1 and TRBJ2-7, with D tentatively TRBD2 (6 bases). This TCR derives from an adult woman with Graves' disease, either hyperthyroidism or ophthalmopathy (not recorded which). The CDR3 reads CASRQTSTGGYEQYF. The DNA for the CDR3 is TGCGCCAGCAGGCAAACTAGCACCGGCGGCTACGAGCAGTACTTC.